These 5 T cell receptor beta chains came from one sample sequenced in a study of Graves' ophthalmopathy and Graves' hyperthyroidism. TCR beta CDR3 amplification used RNA transcripts. Investigators did first-round RT-PCR with HTBI primers, then second-round multiplex PCR. Via MiXCR, TCRdb re-called the multiplex PCR reads, giving one row per CDR3 protein. There are around 670,000 distinct CDR3 sequences in the sample; roughly 40% occur only once, and 40% to 45% lies in the top ten. Sequencing was carried out using peripheral blood. These TCRs come from an adult man with Graves' ophthalmopathy.

The chain uses TRBV7-3 and TRBJ2-5; D is undetermined. Trimming took off 1 base at V and 5 bases at J, with 8 bases between the two ends. The CDR3 has 13 residues. CDR1 is SGHTA and CDR2 is FQGTGA in the germline V gene. CDR3: CASSLIPTETQYF. In nucleotides, the CDR3 is TGTGCCAGCAGCTTAATCCCAACCGAGACCCAGTACTTC.

At least ten counts were recorded for this clonotype. V and J are TRBV24-1 and TRBJ1-2; TRBD1 aligns across 7 bases. Germline V gives CDR1 KGHDR, CDR2 SFDVKD. CDR3 size: 15 residues. J gave up 2 bases and V 9 bases, and 11 bases lay outside the gene matches. CDR3 region: CATSQGGARNYGYTF. The DNA of the CDR3 is TGTGCCACCTCCCAGGGGGGGGCGCGAAACTATGGCTACACCTTC.

V usage is TRBV15 and J usage is TRBJ1-2, with D tentatively TRBD1 (5 bases). CDR3 size: 16 residues. Trimming cost V 2 bases and J 4 bases, with 17 bases left between them. CDR1 LNHNV and CDR2 YYDKDF come from the germline V gene (reference sequence). The CDR3 coding sequence is TGTGCCACCAGCAGACCCGACAGCGAAGTGCCCTATGGCTACACCTTC. Translated: CATSRPDSEVPYGYTF.

The table lists this clonotype with a count of one. Since a much larger clone is just one base distant, this may be a read error. V usage is TRBV7-3 and J usage is TRBJ1-2; D call uncertain. The CDR3 is 14 amino acids. CDR1 and CDR2 (germline): SGHTA, FQGTGA. As DNA, the CDR3 is TGTGCCAGCAGCTTCCTGGACCGACACTATGGCCACACCTTC. Its protein is CASSFLDRHYGHTF.

This chain links TRBV20-1 with TRBJ1-1; possibly TRBD1 for D (5 bases). CDR1 and CDR2 (germline): DFQATT, SNEGSKA (reference sequence). The V gene lost 0 bases and the J gene lost 7 bases, with 12 bases spanning the gap. The CDR3 has 13 amino acids. CDR3 loop: CSARDQGADEAFF. CDR3 sequence (DNA): TGCAGTGCTAGAGATCAAGGGGCTGATGAAGCTTTCTTT.